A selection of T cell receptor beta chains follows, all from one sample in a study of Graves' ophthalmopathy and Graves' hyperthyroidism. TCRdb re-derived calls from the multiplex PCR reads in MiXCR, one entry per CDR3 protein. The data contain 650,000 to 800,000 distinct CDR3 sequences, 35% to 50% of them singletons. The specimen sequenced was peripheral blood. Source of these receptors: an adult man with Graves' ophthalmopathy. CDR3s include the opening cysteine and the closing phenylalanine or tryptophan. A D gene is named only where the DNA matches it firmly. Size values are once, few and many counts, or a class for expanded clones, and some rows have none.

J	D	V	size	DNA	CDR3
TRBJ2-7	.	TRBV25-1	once	TGTGCCAGCAGCTTAGATCTAGAGCTACGGGAGCAGTACTTC	CASSLDLELREQYF
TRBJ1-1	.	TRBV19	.	TGTGCCAGTAGTATAACCCCACCAGTGAACACTGAAGCTTTCTTT	CASSITPPVNTEAFF
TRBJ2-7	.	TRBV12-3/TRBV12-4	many	TGTGCCAGCAGTTTAAAGCGGAGAGGATACGAGCAGTACTTC	CASSLKRRGYEQYF
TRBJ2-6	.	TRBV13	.	TGTGCTAGTCGCGACATTGGGGCCAACGTCCTGACTTTC	CASRDIGANVLTF
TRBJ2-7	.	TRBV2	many	TGTGCCAGCAGTGAAGTTGGGGGAAGCTCCTACGAGCAGTACTTC	CASSEVGGSSYEQYF
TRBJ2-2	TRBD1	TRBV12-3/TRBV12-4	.	TGTGCCTTCAGGCAAGGGGACAGAGCCGGGGAGCTGTTTTTT	CAFRQGDRAGELFF
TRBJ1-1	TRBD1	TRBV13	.	TGTGCCAGCAGCACAGGGGTTGGGGACACTGAAGCTTTCTTT	CASSTGVGDTEAFF
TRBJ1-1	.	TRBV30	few	TGTGCCTGTACCCCCCAAGAAAACACTGAAGCTTTCTTT	CACTPQENTEAFF
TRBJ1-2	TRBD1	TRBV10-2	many	TGCGCCAGCAGTCCGGGACAGCCGAACTATGGCTACACCTTC	CASSPGQPNYGYTF
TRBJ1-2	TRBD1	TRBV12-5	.	TGTGCTAGTGGTTTGGACCTCCTCCAGGGGGGTCTACGTGGCTACACCTTC	CASGLDLLQGGLRGYTF
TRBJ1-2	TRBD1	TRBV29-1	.	TGCAGCGTTGACAGACAGGGGATGACAGGCTACACCTTC	CSVDRQGMTGYTF
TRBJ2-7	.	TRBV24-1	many	TGTCCCACCAGTGATTTGGGCCTCGAGCAGTACTTC	CPTSDLGLEQYF
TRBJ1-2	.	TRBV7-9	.	TGTGCCAGCAACGGTCCGGGACGCAGCTATGGCTACACCTTC	CASNGPGRSYGYTF
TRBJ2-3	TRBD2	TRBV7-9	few	TGTGCTAGCAGCTTACTAGCGGGGGTTGTGGATACGCAGTATTTT	CASSLLAGVVDTQYF
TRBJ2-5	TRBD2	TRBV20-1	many	TGCAGTGCTAGTGCTAGCGGGAGTACCTTGACCCAGTACTTC	CSASASGSTLTQYF
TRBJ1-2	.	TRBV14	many	TGTGCCAGCAGCTATACGGTGGAAGCCAGCTATGGCTACACCTTC	CASSYTVEASYGYTF
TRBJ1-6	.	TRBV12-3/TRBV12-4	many	TGTGCCAGCAGACCTGACGGGAATTCACCCCTCCACTTT	CASRPDGNSPLHF
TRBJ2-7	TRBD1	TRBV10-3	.	TGTGCCAGCAGTGAACAATGGACAGGGGAGTACGAGCAGTACTTC	CASSEQWTGEYEQYF
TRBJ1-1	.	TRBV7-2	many	TGTGCCAGCAGCTTAGTCCCGGGCAGCATAACTGAAGCTTTCTTT	CASSLVPGSITEAFF
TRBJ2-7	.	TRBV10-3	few	TGTGCCAGCAGGGCCGGTCCCAGCTCCTACGAGCAGTACTTC	CASRAGPSSYEQYF
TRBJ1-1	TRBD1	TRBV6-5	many	TGTGCCAGCAGTTACACCGGGACAGGTCCGGCTTTCTTT	CASSYTGTGPAFF
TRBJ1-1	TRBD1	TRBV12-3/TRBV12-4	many	TGTGCCAGCAGTCCACGACAGGGGTCGAACACTGAAGCTTTCTTT	CASSPRQGSNTEAFF
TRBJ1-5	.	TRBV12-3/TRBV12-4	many	TGTGCCAGCAGTTTAACTGAGGACGTCCCCAATCAGCCCCAGCATTTT	CASSLTEDVPNQPQHF
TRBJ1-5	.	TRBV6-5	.	TGTGCCGGCAGTTACGGGCGCAATCAGCCCCAGCATTTT	CAGSYGRNQPQHF
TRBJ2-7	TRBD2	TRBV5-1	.	TGCGCCAGCACCTACACTAGCGGGGGGGCCTACGAGCAGTACTTC	CASTYTSGGAYEQYF
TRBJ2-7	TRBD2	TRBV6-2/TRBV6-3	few	TGTGCCAGCAGTTACTCCCGGGAGGGCCGCGAGCAGTACTTC	CASSYSREGREQYF
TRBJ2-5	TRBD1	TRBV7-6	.	TGTGCCAGCAGCAGGGACAGGGCGCAGGGCCCGACCTACTTC	CASSRDRAQGPTYF
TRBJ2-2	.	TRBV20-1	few	TGCAGTGCCCCCTTTCCGGGTTCAGGTACCGGGGAGCTGTTTTTT	CSAPFPGSGTGELFF
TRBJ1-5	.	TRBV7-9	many	TGTGCCAGCAGCCCTAGGGGGCCCCAGCATTTT	CASSPRGPQHF